These T cell receptor beta chains were read from a single sample in a study of blood T cell repertoires in COVID-19. Generated by immunoSEQ multiplex PCR, the TCRdb table keeps only in-frame clones and is missing some. This sample carries tens of thousands of clones, roughly 74% of them seen once, and the ten largest clones take around 15%. The sample taken for sequencing was peripheral blood. The receptor source for this set is a human donor in a cohort sampled during active COVID-19. Both conserved end residues are trimmed from each CDR3. Each record gives: V gene, CDR3 protein.

>TRBV7-2
ASSLAAASGSTDTQY
>TRBV7-6
ASSLTAGSNTGELF
>TRBV6-5
ASKTGVSREQY
>TRBV7-2
ASSLTPTSNEQF
>TRBV5-6
ASSSLRTGSNQPQH
>TRBV5-1
ASSYIGFSGSEQY
>TRBV19
ASRGLAGYEQY
>TRBV5-1
ASKPTTGNTEAF
>TRBV3-1/TRBV3-2
ASSQDWRVGANVLT
>TRBV2
ASSDNRDSTEAF
>TRBV13
ASSLGLQEPNSNQPQH
>TRBV6-2/TRBV6-3
ASSRPTGLGETQY
>TRBV6-9
ASSLRFYEQY
>TRBV19
ASNKEWGHEQF
>TRBV19
ASSIATNEKLF
>TRBV7-2
ASSLNGAGGDGEQY
>TRBV27
ASSLGTSGISGLRYEQY
>TRBV11-3
ASSEGGGPSETQY
>TRBV30
AWSEGHSGLAGVYNEQF
>TRBV5-4
ASSPKQGLGANVLT
>TRBV12-5
ASGLYQEGGETQY
>TRBV18
ASSQGQQSSYEQY
>TRBV6-5
ASSSRTSSSYEQY
>TRBV27
ASSSAGTSVAYEQY
>TRBV7-8
ASASGTVNNEQF
>TRBV28
ASTTVGRKNTEAF
>TRBV9
ASSVRDYPYNEQF
>TRBV12-3/TRBV12-4
ASSFAQGEGYT
>TRBV3-1/TRBV3-2
ASSQDQGQGFYGYT
>TRBV6-2/TRBV6-3
ASSWVRGGEQY
>TRBV6-4
ASSVELLHNEQF
>TRBV7-8
ASSLASRTRVYGYT
>TRBV19
ASKGGEGSNQPQH
>TRBV12-3/TRBV12-4
ASSLGRHTQY
>TRBV3-1/TRBV3-2
ASSYLRPGQGNNEQF
>TRBV7-8
ASSPGGLRRDTQY
>TRBV30
AWSGRADQPQH
>TRBV3-1/TRBV3-2
ASSQVSGMNTEAF
>TRBV7-2
ASSRGRGDEQF
>TRBV6-9
ASSSVFGYT
>TRBV3-1/TRBV3-2
ASSQRAGGGYGYT